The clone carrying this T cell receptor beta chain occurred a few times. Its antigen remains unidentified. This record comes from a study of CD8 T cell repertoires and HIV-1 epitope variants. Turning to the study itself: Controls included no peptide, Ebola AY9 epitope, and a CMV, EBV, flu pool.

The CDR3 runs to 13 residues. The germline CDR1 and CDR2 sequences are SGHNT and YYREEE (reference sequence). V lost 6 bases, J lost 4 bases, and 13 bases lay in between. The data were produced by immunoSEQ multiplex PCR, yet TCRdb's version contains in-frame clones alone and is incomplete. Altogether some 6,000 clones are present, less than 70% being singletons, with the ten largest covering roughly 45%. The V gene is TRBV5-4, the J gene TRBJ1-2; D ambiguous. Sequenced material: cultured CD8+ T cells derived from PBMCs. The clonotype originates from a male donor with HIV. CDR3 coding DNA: TGTGCCAGCATACCAGGAAAGACCTATGGCTACACCTTC. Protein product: CASIPGKTYGYTF.